What follows is one T cell receptor (beta chain) and its context. These data come from a study of blood T cell repertoires in COVID-19. At the level of the study: In each case, the material was cDNA or gDNA derived from T cells, B-cell-depleted T cells, or PBMCs.

Trimming removed 6 bases from V and 7 bases from J, with 13 bases in between. The length of the CDR3 is 14 residues. From germline, CDR1 is SGHTA and CDR2 FQGNSA. This table comes from immunoSEQ multiplex PCR, and its TCRdb copy is limited to in-frame clones, with some not included. The data hold around 110,000 clones, with approximately 82% observed a single time. The sequence derives from a man between 25 and 39 years old with acute or convalescent COVID-19. The rearrangement uses TRBV7-2 and TRBJ1-6, with no clear D. Sequences were obtained from peripheral blood. This chain's CDR3 is CASRSGVQNSPLHF. CDR3 nucleotide sequence: TGTGCCAGCAGGTCCGGGGTTCAAAATTCACCCCTCCACTTT.